A single sample is the source of the 11 T cell receptor beta chains below, sequenced in a study of shared clonotypes between healthy human individuals. Only in-frame clones appear in the TCRdb table, and some are missing; sequencing was by immunoSEQ multiplex PCR. The sample consists of approximately 2.4 million clones, 95% of them appearing once. Sequenced: naive CD4+ T cells sorted from blood. Subset described: CD45RA+ positively selected. These TCRs come from a young man in good health.

As DNA, the CDR3 is TGCGCCAGTGGGGACACGAGCACAGATACGCAGTATTTT. As protein: CASGDTSTDTQYF. V usage is TRBV10-1 and J usage is TRBJ2-3; weak D call: TRBD1 (6 bases). CDR3 length: 13 residues. The V gene lost 9 bases and the J gene lost 0 bases, with 10 bases spanning the gap. CDR1 WNHNN and CDR2 SYGVQD come from the germline V gene (reference sequence).

The chain is built from TRBV10-3 and TRBJ1-2; D not certain. This CDR3 has 12 amino acids. Trimming took 2 bases from V and 13 from J, leaving 14 bases between them. Germline loops: CDR1 ENHRY, CDR2 SYGVKD. The CDR3 region is CAISEDRWDITF. The CDR3 DNA reads as TGTGCCATCAGTGAGGATCGGTGGGATATCACCTTC.

The V call is TRBV10-3, the J call TRBJ2-1, with D perhaps matching TRBD1 (5 bases). Germline CDR1 reads ENHRY; CDR2 reads SYGVKD. The CDR3 extends over 12 amino acids. V lost 9 bases to trimming and J lost 8 bases, with 14 bases between them. The CDR3 sequence: CAISTGFHEQFF. The CDR3 bases are TGTGCCATATCAACAGGATTTCATGAGCAGTTCTTC.

This chain uses TRBV12-5 with TRBJ1-1; 9 nucleotides agree with TRBD1. CDR3 size: 15 residues. J was trimmed by 11 bases and V by 0 bases; bases with no gene match: 10. The germline V gene encodes CDR1 LGHNT and CDR2 FRNRAP. DNA for the CDR3: TGTGCTAGTGGTTTGGTAACCCCGACAGGGGGTATTGCTTTCTTT. It specifies CASGLVTPTGGIAFF.

The rearrangement joins TRBV5-4 to TRBJ2-5; 11 nucleotides line up with TRBD2. The CDR3 length is 18 residues. CDR1 and CDR2 from the germline V gene are SGHNT and YYREEE (reference sequence). J gave up 0 bases and V 4 bases, and 11 bases lay outside the gene matches. As DNA, the CDR3 is TGTGCCAGCAGCCTTGGGGGGACTAGCGGAGCGTACCAAGAGACCCAGTACTTC. It translates to CASSLGGTSGAYQETQYF.

The rearrangement joins TRBV2 to TRBJ2-7; TRBD1 aligns across 9 bases. Germline trimming cut 7 bases from V and 4 bases from J; bases unmatched to any gene: 8. In germline, CDR1 is SNHLY, CDR2 FYNNEI. The CDR3 covers 14 residues. As DNA, the CDR3 is TGTGCCAGCAAGGGTGAGACAGGGGGGTACGAGCAGTACTTC. Protein product: CASKGETGGYEQYF.

J is TRBJ2-7 and V is TRBV11-2; D could derive from TRBD1 or TRBD2 (5 bases each). The germline gives CDR1 SGHAT, CDR2 FQNNGV. V was shortened by 4 bases and J by 5 bases, with 15 bases between the two germline ends. The length of the CDR3 is 14 residues. CDR3 region: CASSSPREGNEQYF. The DNA of the CDR3 is TGTGCCAGCAGCTCGCCGAGAGAGGGGAACGAGCAGTACTTC.

The chain couples TRBV7-2 to TRBJ2-7; D unresolved. The CDR3 runs 13 residues. V lost 6 bases, J lost 3 bases, and 12 bases lay in between. Germline CDR1 reads SGHTA; CDR2 reads FQGNSA. DNA for the CDR3: TGTGCCAGCAGACCCGGGCCCCTCTACGAGCAGTACTTC. Translated: CASRPGPLYEQYF.

Comments on this clone: This sample also contains other DNA sequences that code for the same CDR3. The CDR3 DNA reads as TGCGCCAGCAGCTTGGACAGGGGCGGGTATGGCTACACCTTC. Protein sequence: CASSLDRGGYGYTF. V and J are TRBV5-1 and TRBJ1-2; 7 bases are a match to TRBD1. The V and J ends lost 0 bases and 5 bases, in that order; junction bases with no gene match: 4. The germline V gene has CDR1 SGHRS and CDR2 YFSETQ. This CDR3 spans 14 amino acids.

Details on this clone: At the DNA level, this CDR3 is encoded by other sequences in the same sample as well. V usage is TRBV5-1 and J usage is TRBJ2-1, with unresolved D. CDR1 is SGHRS, CDR2 YFSETQ, per germline. The germline V and J ends were trimmed by 0 bases and 0 bases, with 10 bases remaining between them. The CDR3 has 16 amino acids. CDR3 loop: CASSLEAASSYNEQFF. CDR3 DNA sequence: TGCGCCAGCAGCTTGGAAGCAGCGTCCTCCTACAATGAGCAGTTCTTC. Complete variable domain (other parts from reference TRBV5-1 and TRBJ2-1): KAGVTQTPRYLIKTRGQQVTLSCSPISGHRSVSWYQQTPGQGLQFLFEYFSETQRNKGNFPGRFSGRQFSNSRSEMNVSTLELGDSALYLCASSLEAASSYNEQFFGPGTRLTVL.

This chain uses TRBV6-5 with TRBJ1-2; possible D gene TRBD1, 5 bases. The CDR3 is made up of 12 amino acids. Germline V gene lookup returns CDR1 MNHEY and CDR2 SVGAGI. Trimming left V 6 bases short and J 3 bases short, with 8 bases between. This CDR3 is CASRTGDYGYTF. The CDR3 region has the DNA TGTGCCAGCAGGACGGGGGACTATGGCTACACCTTC.